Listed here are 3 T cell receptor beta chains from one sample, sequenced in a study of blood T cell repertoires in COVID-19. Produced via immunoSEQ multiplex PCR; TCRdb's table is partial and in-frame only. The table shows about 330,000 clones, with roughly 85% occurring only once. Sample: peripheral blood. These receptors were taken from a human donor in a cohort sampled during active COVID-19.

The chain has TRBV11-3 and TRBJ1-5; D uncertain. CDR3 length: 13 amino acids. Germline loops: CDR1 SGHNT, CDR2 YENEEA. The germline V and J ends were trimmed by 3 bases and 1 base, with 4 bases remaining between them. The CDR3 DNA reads TGTGCCAGCAGCTTTTCGAGCAATCAGCCCCAGCATTTT. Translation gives CASSFSSNQPQHF.

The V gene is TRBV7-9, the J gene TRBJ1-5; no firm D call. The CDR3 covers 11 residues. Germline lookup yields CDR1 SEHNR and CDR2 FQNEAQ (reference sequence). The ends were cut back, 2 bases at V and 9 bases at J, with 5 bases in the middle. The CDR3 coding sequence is TGTGCCAGCAGCTTACGGGGGCCCCAGCATTTT. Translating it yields CASSLRGPQHF.

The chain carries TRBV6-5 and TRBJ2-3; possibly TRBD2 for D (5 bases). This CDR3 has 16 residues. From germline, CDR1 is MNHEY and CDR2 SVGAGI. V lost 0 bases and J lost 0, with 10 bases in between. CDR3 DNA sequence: TGTGCCAGCAGTTACTCACGGACTGCGAGCACAGATACGCAGTATTTT. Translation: CASSYSRTASTDTQYF.